This T cell receptor (beta chain) came from a study of blood T cells in healthy people across ages. Study at large: About one barcoded TCR beta cDNA was captured per two T cells.

Germline CDR1 is SGHKS and CDR2 is YYEKEE (reference sequence). Between the trimmed V and J ends, which lost 4 bases and 5 bases, there was a span of 10 bases. This CDR3 comprises 13 residues. With a J-beta primer mix and a sample-barcoded 5' primer, a second PCR ran about 6 to 11 cycles. Each cDNA was tagged by a template-switch adaptor containing 12 random nucleotides. TCRdb ran MiXCR on the 5' RACE reads and lists one entry per CDR3 protein. The sample lists hundreds of thousands of distinct CDR3 sequences; 44% were seen once. Peripheral blood, roughly 9.3 milliliters per donor, was collected. This clonotype was detected a few times.

This chain connects TRBV5-5 to TRBJ2-1; D gene unclear. Source material: blood. This TCR was recovered from a man aged 60-69 years in good health. The CDR3 sequence: CASSRTVNNEQFF. CDR3 coding DNA: TGTGCCAGCAGCCGTACAGTGAACAATGAGCAGTTCTTC. Variable domain in full (rest from reference TRBV5-5 and TRBJ2-1): DAGVTQSPTHLIKTRGQQVTLRCSPISGHKSVSWYQQVLGQGPQFIFQYYEKEERGRGNFPDRFSARQFPNYSSELNVNALLLGDSALYLCASSRTVNNEQFFGPGTRLTVL.